A single sample is the source of the 16 T cell receptor beta chains below, sequenced in a study of T cells in Graves' hyperthyroidism and ophthalmopathy. Amplification of TCR beta CDR3 regions was performed using RNA transcripts as template. An initial round of RT-PCR targeting the TCR CDR3 relied on the HTBI primer set. In TCRdb, the multiplex PCR reads were re-called with MiXCR into one record per CDR3 protein. The table includes 240,000 or so distinct CDR3 sequences, over 15% detected once. The sample was blood. Receptors were obtained from a woman aged 18-29 years with Graves' ophthalmopathy.

The table lists this clonotype with many counts. The rearrangement uses TRBV7-2 and TRBJ1-2, with D perhaps TRBD1 (5 bases). V dropped 5 bases and J dropped 2 bases, with 15 bases sitting between them. Germline V gene data show CDR1 as SGHTA and CDR2 as FQGNSA. The CDR3 consists of 15 residues. The CDR3 here is CASSPLWGGNYGYTF. The CDR3 DNA sequence: TGTGCCAGCAGCCCTTTGTGGGGGGGAAACTATGGCTACACCTTC.

The chain carries TRBV20-1 and TRBJ2-1, with D unresolved. The CDR3 totals 11 residues. The germline V and J ends were trimmed by 2 bases and 12 bases, with 11 bases remaining between them. Germline assignment: CDR1 DFQATT and CDR2 SNEGSKA (reference sequence). Here the CDR3 reads CSARNSGLQFF. The CDR3 DNA reads as TGCAGTGCTAGAAATTCCGGGTTGCAGTTCTTC.

The rearrangement joins TRBV4-3 to TRBJ2-7; possibly TRBD1 for D (5 bases). V was clipped by 5 bases and J by 4 bases, with 21 bases between them. The CDR3 covers 16 residues. Germline V gene lookup returns CDR1 LGHNA and CDR2 YSLEER. In nucleotides, the CDR3 is TGCGCCAGCAGCTCGAAGATGGGGCAGGAAAAGTACGAGCAGTACTTC. Protein: CASSSKMGQEKYEQYF.

This clonotype was recorded many times. The chain uses TRBV9 and TRBJ2-5, with 7 bases identical to TRBD2. Trimming at V came to 3 bases and at J to 4 bases, leaving 12 bases not matched to a gene. CDR1 is SGDLS and CDR2 is YYNGEE in the germline V gene. The CDR3 has 16 residues. The CDR3 sequence: CASSGAGRVVGETQYF. The DNA of the CDR3 is TGTGCCAGCAGCGGAGCGGGAAGAGTAGTAGGAGAGACCCAGTACTTC.

The chain combines TRBV20-1 with TRBJ1-2, with TRBD1 as a possible D gene (6 bases). The CDR3 loop spans 13 amino acids. Germline loops: CDR1 DFQATT, CDR2 SNEGSKA (reference sequence). The V gene lost 6 bases and the J gene lost 6 bases, with 17 bases spanning the gap. The CDR3 DNA follows: TGCAGTGCCCTCGGGGGCCCCGGGGATGGCTACACCTTC. Translation gives CSALGGPGDGYTF.

In this sample, this clonotype turned up many times. V usage is TRBV2 and J usage is TRBJ2-1; 9 bases are a match to TRBD2. This CDR3 is 19 amino acids long. The germline CDR1 and CDR2 sequences are SNHLY and FYNNEI. The trim removed 8 bases at V and 0 bases at J, leaving 17 bases unmatched. CDR3 amino acids: CASLDTVASGASSYNEQFF. The CDR3 DNA is TGTGCCAGCCTGGATACGGTAGCTAGCGGGGCCAGCTCCTACAATGAGCAGTTCTTC.

The sample holds a few counts of this clonotype. V and J are TRBV9 and TRBJ1-4, with no clear D. V was cut by 0 bases and J by 7 bases, with 16 bases left in between. Germline CDR1 reads SGDLS; CDR2 reads YYNGEE. The CDR3 runs 16 residues. The CDR3 DNA is TGTGCCAGCAGCGTAGAGGACCGACGCTTAGTTGAAAAACTGTTTTTT. Its translation: CASSVEDRRLVEKLFF.

This clonotype was seen more than once but under ten times. The chain has TRBV29-1 and TRBJ1-4; D uncertain. CDR3 length: 11 residues. V lost 7 bases and J 7 bases, leaving 10 bases between the germline ends. Per the germline V gene, CDR1 is SQVTM and CDR2 is ANQGSEA. CDR3: CSGRSSEKLFF. In nucleotides, the CDR3 is TGCAGCGGACGATCAAGTGAAAAACTGTTTTTT.

The chain combines TRBV7-2 with TRBJ2-1; 12 positions match TRBD2. From germline, CDR1 is SGHTA and CDR2 FQGNSA. V trimming: 6 bases; J trimming: 9 bases; junction bases outside the gene matches: 9. The CDR3 contains 15 residues. The CDR3 nucleotides are TGTGCCAGCAGTAGAACCGGGACTAGCGGGCGTGAGCAGTTCTTC. This gives the protein CASSRTGTSGREQFF. The complete variable domain, with remaining parts taken from reference TRBV7-2 and TRBJ2-1, reads GAGVSQSPSNKVTEKGKDVELRCDPISGHTALYWYRQSLGQGLEFLIYFQGNSAPDKSGLPSDRFSAERTGGSVSTLTIQRTQQEDSAVYLCASSRTGTSGREQFFGPGTRLTVL.

In this sample, this clonotype turned up many times. In nucleotides, the CDR3 is TGTGCCAGCAGTTTCAGGCCGAACGGGGAGCTGTTTTTT. Its protein is CASSFRPNGELFF. This chain uses TRBV27 with TRBJ2-2, with D uncertain. Deletions cut 3 bases from V and 7 bases from J, with 9 bases between. Germline V gene sequence: CDR1 MNHEY, CDR2 SMNVEV (reference sequence). CDR3 size: 13 residues.

This clonotype was seen ten or more times. The chain is built from TRBV20-1 and TRBJ2-3, with D possibly TRBD2 on 7 matching bases. The CDR3 length is 15 residues. Per the germline V gene, CDR1 is DFQATT and CDR2 is SNEGSKA (reference sequence). Trimming left V 0 bases short and J 4 bases short, with 14 bases between. For the CDR3, the DNA is TGCAGTGCTAGAGATGGTGGGGGGGCGGCAGATACGCAGTATTTT. Protein product: CSARDGGGAADTQYF.

This clonotype was counted ten times or more. J is TRBJ2-5 and V is TRBV20-1; D is possibly TRBD1 (6 bases). The germline V gene encodes CDR1 DFQATT and CDR2 SNEGSKA (reference sequence). V lost 1 base to trimming and J lost 1 base, with 10 bases between them. The CDR3 is 14 residues long. CDR3 residues: CSARVQGSQETQYF. Here the CDR3 DNA reads TGCAGTGCTAGAGTCCAGGGGTCCCAAGAGACCCAGTACTTC.

This clonotype has a count of ten or more. The chain recombines TRBV7-9 with TRBJ2-1; D call uncertain. V shed 3 bases and J shed 0 bases, with 9 bases lying between them. The CDR3 totals 15 residues. Germline values: CDR1 SEHNR, CDR2 FQNEAQ (reference sequence). The CDR3 region has the DNA TGTGCCAGCAGCTTGGACGGGTACTCCTACAATGAGCAGTTCTTC. Residues: CASSLDGYSYNEQFF.

This clonotype was detected many times. The gene calls are TRBV6-2 or TRBV6-3 and TRBJ2-1; 9 bases map to TRBD2. Germline values: CDR1 MNHEY, CDR2 SVGEGT. The CDR3 extends over 16 amino acids. With 4 bases clipped from V and 7 bases from J, the junction kept 11 bases outside the gene matches. CDR3 in amino acids: CASSSLRAGGRNEQFF. The CDR3 DNA is TGTGCCAGCAGTTCCCTCCGGGCGGGAGGGCGGAATGAGCAGTTCTTC.

The chain carries TRBV3-1 and TRBJ1-1; 8 bases are shared with TRBD1. After removal of 3 bases from V and 6 bases from J, the junction contained 6 bases not matched to a gene. The CDR3 extends over 14 amino acids. CDR1 LGHDT and CDR2 YNNKEL come from the germline V gene (reference sequence). The CDR3 bases are TGTGCCAGCAGCCAGGGGGACAGGACCGCTGAAGCTTTCTTT. Translated: CASSQGDRTAEAFF.

This clonotype was counted many times. The chain joins TRBV2 to TRBJ1-3; 7 bases agree with TRBD1. The J segment lost 0 bases and the V segment lost 6 bases, leaving 8 bases of the junction unmatched. CDR1 and CDR2 from the germline V gene are SNHLY and FYNNEI. The CDR3 is made up of 16 amino acids. The CDR3 nucleotides read TGTGCCAGCAGGGAGGGAGGACAGGACTCTGGAAACACCATATATTTT. This sequence encodes CASREGGQDSGNTIYF. The full variable domain, rest sourced from reference TRBV2 and TRBJ1-3, is EPEVTQTPSHQVTQMGQEVILRCVPISNHLYFYWYRQILGQKVEFLVSFYNNEISEKSEIFDDQFSVERPDGSNFTLKIRSTKLEDSAMYFCASREGGQDSGNTIYFGEGSWLTVV.